These 5 T cell receptor beta chains came from one sample sequenced in a study of blood T cell repertoires in COVID-19. Clones were read by immunoSEQ multiplex PCR, and TCRdb kept only the in-frame ones, dropping some. The sample lists fewer than 110,000 clones, roughly 85% seen once, with 3% to 3.5% in the top ten. Material for sequencing was peripheral blood. The receptor set was obtained from a man aged 50 to 60 in a cohort sampled during active COVID-19.

The gene calls are TRBV6-5 and TRBJ2-5, with a possible D match to TRBD1 (6 bases). Germline CDR1 MNHEY, CDR2 SVGAGI. V was pared by 6 bases and J by 0 bases, with 8 bases between. There are 13 residues in the CDR3. In DNA, the CDR3 is TGTGCCAGCAGACGGACAGACCAAGAGACCCAGTACTTC. Residues: CASRRTDQETQYF.

The V call is TRBV4-2, the J call TRBJ1-4; the D is unclear. The CDR3 consists of 16 residues. Per germline, CDR1 LGHNA and CDR2 YNFKEQ. V shed 1 base and J shed 6 bases, with 15 bases lying between them. CDR3 protein: CASSQGFRVGDEKLFF. As DNA, the CDR3 is TGTGCCAGCAGCCAAGGGTTCCGGGTCGGGGATGAAAAACTGTTTTTT.

V gene TRBV5-4 combines with J gene TRBJ2-5; perhaps TRBD2 as D (7 bases). Per the germline V gene, CDR1 is SGHNT and CDR2 is YYREEE (reference sequence). V was clipped by 4 bases and J by 6 bases, with 16 bases between them. There are 14 residues in the CDR3. CDR3 sequence: CASSRGGGLQTQYF. The CDR3 bases are TGTGCCAGCAGCCGAGGGGGGGGGTTGCAGACCCAGTACTTC. Based on the CDR3 plus reference TRBV5-4 and TRBJ2-5, the full variable domain is ETGVTQSPTHLIKTRGQQVTLRCSSQSGHNTVSWYQQALGQGPQFIFQYYREEENGRGNFPPRFSGLQFPNYSSELNVNALELDDSALYLCASSRGGGLQTQYFGPGTRLLVL.

V usage is TRBV6-5 and J usage is TRBJ2-1; 11 bases agree with TRBD1. Germline V gives CDR1 MNHEY, CDR2 SVGAGI. This CDR3 region has 15 residues. With V trimmed by 7 bases and J by 3 bases, 5 bases remained unmatched. The CDR3 DNA reads as TGTGCCAGCACCCCCGGGACAGGGGGCTACAATGAGCAGTTCTTC. The encoded protein is CASTPGTGGYNEQFF.

The gene calls are TRBV2 and TRBJ2-5, with 7 bases aligning to TRBD2. The CDR3 totals 12 residues. Germline-derived CDR1 and CDR2 are SNHLY and FYNNEI. CDR3 DNA: TGTGCAAACTCAAAAGCGGGGGAGACCCAGTACTTC. Encoded protein: CANSKAGETQYF.